The T cell receptor (beta chain) under discussion was sequenced for a study of blood T cell repertoires in COVID-19. Authors' analysis steps: Nucleated cell counts were estimated from reference gene primer amplification. TCRdb's table, derived via immunoSEQ multiplex PCR, lists solely in-frame clones and lacks some. The D gene and trimming were derived from the DNA, and the V and J assignments and clone size from that table. The sample has about 190,000 clones; over 75% are singletons. Germline CDR1 reads MDHEN; CDR2 reads SYDVKM. The V and J ends lost 3 bases and 5 bases respectively, with 13 bases between them. The CDR3 covers 14 residues.

The gene calls are TRBV28 and TRBJ1-2; no definite D call. The TCR originated in a woman aged 45 to 65 with acute or convalescent COVID-19. Sequenced input: peripheral blood. The CDR3 is CASSFQQSIYGYTF. In DNA form, the CDR3 reads TGTGCCAGCAGTTTCCAACAGAGCATTTATGGCTACACCTTC.